Following are 20 T cell receptor beta chains from one sample sequenced in a study of CD4 T cells in relation to SARS-CoV-2 and coronaviruses. TCRdb's table, derived via immunoSEQ multiplex PCR, lists solely in-frame clones and lacks some. In the table there are about 37,000 clones, 75% to 90% of which are singletons. Sequencing used memory CD4+ T cells from PBMCs. These receptors originate from an adult with COVID-19.

The chain links TRBV19 to TRBJ2-1; D is unclear. The CDR3 runs to 15 residues. V lost 7 bases to trimming and J lost 5 bases, with 18 bases between them. The V gene's germline CDR1 is LNHDA and CDR2 SQIVND (reference sequence). The CDR3 nucleotides read TGTGCCAGTAAACCCGAAGGGTTAGGGAACAATGAGCAGTTCTTC. Protein product: CASKPEGLGNNEQFF. Combining the CDR3 with reference TRBV19 and TRBJ2-1 gives the whole variable domain DGGITQSPKYLFRKEGQNVTLSCEQNLNHDAMYWYRQDPGQGLRLIYYSQIVNDFQKGDIAEGYSVSREKKESFPLTVTSAQKNPTAFYLCASKPEGLGNNEQFFGPGTRLTVL.

The table lists this clone with a count of one. The chain recombines TRBV23-1 with TRBJ2-7, with TRBD1 identical over 7 bases. TRBV23-1 is identified as an open reading frame with a role that is uncertain. V shed 4 bases, J shed 1 base, and the junction held 19 bases outside the gene matches. This CDR3 contains 19 residues. The DNA for the CDR3 is TGCGCCAGCAGTCCCTCAGGCCCCGGGACAGACCGCAGGTCCTACGAGCAGTACTTC. Translating it yields CASSPSGPGTDRRSYEQYF.

The chain links TRBV19 to TRBJ2-3, with 10 nucleotides matching TRBD2. Germline assignment: CDR1 LNHDA and CDR2 SQIVND (reference sequence). Trimming removed 4 bases from V and 0 bases from J; junction bases left unmatched: 1. This CDR3 has 15 residues. CDR3 coding DNA: TGTGCCAGTAGTAGAGCGGGAGGGAGCACAGATACGCAGTATTTT. Protein: CASSRAGGSTDTQYF.

This chain joins TRBV2 and TRBJ1-1; D remains ambiguous. V dropped 8 bases and J dropped 3 bases, with 10 bases sitting between them. The germline V gene has CDR1 SNHLY and CDR2 FYNNEI. There are 12 residues in the CDR3. The CDR3 spells CASSNWDTEAFF. For the CDR3, the DNA is TGTGCCAGCTCCAACTGGGACACTGAAGCTTTCTTT. Full variable domain (rest looked up from reference TRBV2 and TRBJ1-1): EPEVTQTPSHQVTQMGQEVILRCVPISNHLYFYWYRQILGQKVEFLVSFYNNEISEKSEIFDDQFSVERPDGSNFTLKIRSTKLEDSAMYFCASSNWDTEAFFGQGTRLTVV.

The J gene is TRBJ2-1, the V gene TRBV6-6; TRBD1 matches 11 bases. Germline V gives CDR1 MNHNY, CDR2 SVGAGI (reference sequence). The CDR3 is 15 residues long. The J segment lost 6 bases and the V segment lost 0 bases, leaving 1 base of the junction unmatched. The CDR3 DNA sequence: TGTGCCAGCAGTTACTCCGGGACAGGGGGCAATGAGCAGTTCTTC. Translating it yields CASSYSGTGGNEQFF.

CDR3 DNA sequence: TGTGCCAGCAGTTACGCCGGGACTAGCTCCTACGAGCAGTACTTC. The encoded protein is CASSYAGTSSYEQYF. V and J are TRBV6-6 and TRBJ2-7, with 8 bases aligning to TRBD2. The length of the CDR3 is 15 residues. Germline V gene sequence: CDR1 MNHNY, CDR2 SVGAGI (reference sequence). V was pared by 2 bases and J by 0 bases, with 3 bases of the junction left unmatched.

This chain joins TRBV3-1 (or the pseudogene TRBV3-2) and TRBJ1-2; tentatively, D is TRBD1 (6 bases). Germline loops: CDR1 LGHDT, CDR2 YNNKEL (reference sequence). Trimming stripped 1 base from V and 4 bases from J, with 10 bases between. CDR3 length: 14 amino acids. In DNA, the CDR3 is TGTGCCAGCAGCCAAGCACAGACAGGCTATGGCTACACCTTC. Its protein product is CASSQAQTGYGYTF.

The chain uses TRBV28 and TRBJ2-3; D might be TRBD2 (6 bases). Trimming pared 6 bases from V and 2 bases from J, leaving 15 bases between. CDR1 and CDR2 (germline): MDHEN, SYDVKM. This CDR3 has 15 amino acids. This chain's CDR3 is CASRASVSFTDTQYF. CDR3 in DNA: TGTGCCAGCAGAGCTAGCGTTTCCTTCACAGATACGCAGTATTTT. Complete variable domain (other parts from reference TRBV28 and TRBJ2-3): DVKVTQSSRYLVKRTGEKVFLECVQDMDHENMFWYRQDPGLGLRLIYFSYDVKMKEKGDIPEGYSVSREKKERFSLILESASTNQTSMYLCASRASVSFTDTQYFGPGTRLTVL.

The chain links TRBV6-6 to TRBJ2-7; D might be TRBD1 (6 bases). V lost 7 bases and J 0 bases, leaving 13 bases between the germline ends. The CDR3 covers 14 residues. Germline V gives CDR1 MNHNY, CDR2 SVGAGI (reference sequence). The CDR3 DNA is TGTGCCAGCATTCGCAGGGGCCCCTCCTACGAGCAGTACTTC. Amino acids: CASIRRGPSYEQYF.

J is TRBJ2-7 and V is TRBV27, with a possible D match to TRBD2 (5 bases). This CDR3 comprises 14 residues. The ends were cut back, 5 bases at V and 4 bases at J, with 15 bases in the middle. CDR1 is MNHEY, CDR2 SMNVEV, per germline (reference sequence). The CDR3 nucleotides read TGTGCCAGCAGTGGGTGGCGAGGGCAATACGAGCAGTACTTC. This gives the protein CASSGWRGQYEQYF.

The chain links TRBV5-4 to TRBJ2-1; 15 bases are shared with TRBD2. The germline gives CDR1 SGHNT, CDR2 YYREEE (reference sequence). The V gene end was trimmed by 4 bases and the J gene end by 6 bases; junction bases not matched to a gene: 17. The length of the CDR3 is 20 residues. CDR3 in DNA: TGTGCCAGCAGCGGAACCGGGACTAGCGGGAGGCCCCCTGGGGGCAATGAGCAGTTCTTC. Its translation is CASSGTGTSGRPPGGNEQFF.

The gene calls are TRBV19 and TRBJ2-7, with D possibly being TRBD2 (6 bases). The CDR3 extends over 16 amino acids. Germline V CDR1 and CDR2: LNHDA, SQIVND (reference sequence). V was pared by 3 bases and J by 2 bases, with 17 bases between. The CDR3 reads CASSMTSVGGAYEQYF. CDR3 DNA sequence: TGTGCCAGTAGTATGACCAGCGTCGGGGGTGCCTACGAGCAGTACTTC.

V gene TRBV10-3 combines with J gene TRBJ1-1; weak D call: TRBD1 (5 bases). Trimming took 7 bases from V and 3 from J, leaving 15 bases between them. This CDR3 comprises 14 residues. Germline V gene sequence: CDR1 ENHRY, CDR2 SYGVKD. The CDR3 loop is CAITQDRGDTEAFF. As DNA, the CDR3 is TGTGCCATCACTCAAGATCGGGGGGACACTGAAGCTTTCTTT.

The rearrangement uses TRBV7-8 and TRBJ2-7, with D perhaps matching TRBD1 (5 bases). Germline lookup yields CDR1 SGHVS and CDR2 FQNEAQ. The CDR3 length is 14 residues. Trimming stripped 6 bases from V and 2 bases from J, with 14 bases between. The CDR3 coding sequence is TGTGCCAGCAGTCAGGACACATTAACCTACGAGCAGTACTTC. Translation gives CASSQDTLTYEQYF.

V gene TRBV28 combines with J gene TRBJ1-2; a weak D match, TRBD1 (6 bases). Trimming left V 7 bases short and J 3 bases short, with 15 bases between. The CDR3 runs to 14 residues. Germline loops: CDR1 MDHEN, CDR2 SYDVKM. CDR3: CASIQGNGYYGYTF. The CDR3 DNA is TGTGCCAGCATCCAGGGGAACGGATACTATGGCTACACCTTC.

The V call is TRBV6-2 or TRBV6-3, the J call TRBJ1-2, with TRBD1 matching 7 bases. The CDR3 runs to 14 residues. Germline CDR1 MNHEY, CDR2 SVGEGT. With V trimmed by 0 bases and J by 10 bases, 8 bases remained unmatched. The CDR3, as DNA: TGTGCCAGCAGTTACTCGAAGGGACAGAAAGCCTACACCTTC. Protein sequence: CASSYSKGQKAYTF.

The J gene is TRBJ2-3, the V gene TRBV7-2, with 8 bases matching TRBD2. Looked up from germline, CDR1 is SGHTA and CDR2 is FQGNSA. The V gene end was trimmed by 1 base and the J gene end by 5 bases; junction bases not matched to a gene: 17. The CDR3 is 19 residues long. The CDR3 loop reads CASSLGVGFAREVVDTQYF. In nucleotides, the CDR3 is TGTGCCAGCAGCTTAGGCGTCGGCTTCGCGCGGGAGGTCGTAGATACGCAGTATTTT.

The chain links TRBV28 to TRBJ2-6, with D hard to call. The CDR3 runs to 12 residues. Per the germline V gene, CDR1 is MDHEN and CDR2 is SYDVKM. V lost 7 bases, J lost 3 bases, and 4 bases lay in between. The CDR3 here is CASNYGANVLTF. The CDR3 DNA reads as TGTGCCAGCAACTATGGGGCCAACGTCCTGACTTTC.

The chain employs TRBV6-2 or TRBV6-3 and TRBJ2-7; the match to TRBD1 covers 7 bases. This CDR3 is 16 amino acids long. The germline gives CDR1 MNHEY, CDR2 SVGEGT. V was pared by 7 bases and J by 4 bases, with 16 bases of the junction left unmatched. DNA of the CDR3: TGTGCCAGCAACCCCAGGGACAGACCAAGCGGTTACGAGCAGTACTTC. It translates to CASNPRDRPSGYEQYF.

This clone was detected a few times. J is TRBJ2-6 and V is TRBV6-4; D gene uncertain. Trimming cost V 2 bases and J 0 bases, with 2 bases left between them. This CDR3 has 14 residues. Germline CDR1 and CDR2: MRHNA and SNTAGT. CDR3 nucleotides: TGTGCCAGCAGTGACAACTCTGGGGCCAACGTCCTGACTTTC. Translated: CASSDNSGANVLTF.